A selection of T cell receptor beta chains follows, all from one sample in a study of OX40 agonist ivuxolimab in advanced cancers. Measured with immunoSEQ multiplex PCR; TCRdb has only the in-frame clones, and not every one. The table has tens of thousands of clones, roughly 87% seen once. Sequencing used CD4+ or CD8+ T cells sorted from blood, obtained in a trial of the OX40 agonist ivuxolimab. Every receptor here comes from an adult with an advanced solid tumor such as melanoma, head and neck, liver or kidney cancer. CDR3s include the opening cysteine and the closing phenylalanine or tryptophan. D genes are given only for firm matches. Some rows mark clone size as missing; the rest say once, few, many or name a class of expanded clone.

>15|.|TRBD1|TRBV7-6|TRBJ1-2
CASSPRTGAPYGYTF
TGTGCCAGCAGCCCTCGGACAGGGGCGCCGTATGGCTACACCTTC
>14|.|TRBD2|TRBV5-1|TRBJ2-7
CASSLSGDGYEQYF
TGCGCCAGCAGCTTGAGCGGGGACGGCTACGAGCAGTACTTC
>12|once|.|TRBV6-1|TRBJ1-1
CASSPMNTEAFF
TGTGCCAGCAGTCCCATGAACACTGAAGCTTTCTTT
>11|.|.|TRBV28|TRBJ2-3
CASKSTDTQYF
TGTGCCAGTAAAAGCACAGATACGCAGTATTTT
>14|.|TRBD1|TRBV9|TRBJ1-1
CASSATGGSSEAFF
TGTGCCAGCAGCGCCACAGGGGGAAGCTCTGAAGCTTTCTTT
>14|.|TRBD1|TRBV7-6|TRBJ2-7
CASSSFGTAYEQYF
TGTGCCAGCAGCTCGTTTGGGACAGCCTACGAGCAGTACTTC
>14|.|.|TRBV4-2|TRBJ2-7
CASSQVGGGYEQYF
TGTGCCAGCAGCCAAGTCGGGGGTGGCTACGAGCAGTACTTC
>15|.|.|TRBV4-1|TRBJ1-2
CASSQSGPSNYGYTF
TGCGCCAGCAGCCAATCAGGTCCTTCTAACTATGGCTACACCTTC
>13|.|.|TRBV10-3|TRBJ2-7
CAINEGGILEQYF
TGTGCCATCAATGAGGGGGGCATTCTCGAGCAGTACTTC
>13|.|.|TRBV6-6|TRBJ2-7
CASSYGDKYEQYF
TGTGCCAGCAGCTACGGGGACAAGTACGAGCAGTACTTC
>14|.|.|TRBV6-6|TRBJ1-2
CASSHIQGIFGYTF
TGTGCCAGCAGTCACATACAGGGAATTTTTGGCTACACCTTC
>13|.|.|TRBV4-1|TRBJ2-3
CASSPSEGDTQYF
TGCGCCAGCAGCCCGTCCGAAGGAGATACGCAGTATTTT
>14|.|.|TRBV7-9|TRBJ1-1
CASSSLQGCTEAFF
TGTGCCAGCAGCTCCCTACAGGGTTGCACTGAAGCTTTCTTT